This is a list of T cell receptor beta chains from one sample in a study of cytomegalovirus exposure and HLA in healthy donors. The method was immunoSEQ multiplex PCR; TCRdb's version includes in-frame clones alone and lacks a portion of them. The table shows around 200,000 clones, with just over 75% occurring only once. Sequenced material: PBMCs. All receptors come from a man under 40 in good health and CMV-seronegative. Each CDR3 is given with its conserved first and last residue. The D gene is left open where the match is weak. Rows may omit the clone size; those that give it use once, few, many or a size class.

NA	TRBJ2-1	NA	TRBV7-2	TGTGCCAGCAGCTTAGGGACTCCAACCTACAATGAGCAGTTCTTC	CASSLGTPTYNEQFF
NA	TRBJ2-7	NA	TRBV6-5	TGTGCCAGCAGGCGACTAACCAGCTCCTACGAGCAGTACTTC	CASRRLTSSYEQYF
TRBD1	TRBJ2-5	NA	TRBV5-5	TGTGCCAGCAGCCTCCGGGCAGGGGGTCCGCAAGCGACCCAGTACTTC	CASSLRAGGPQATQYF
NA	TRBJ1-1	NA	TRBV12-5	TGTGCTAGTGGTTTCGGTTCGAACACTGAAGCTTTCTTT	CASGFGSNTEAFF
TRBD1	TRBJ2-7	NA	TRBV27	TGTGCCAGCAGTTCTTGGACAGGGGAGTACGAGCAGTACTTC	CASSSWTGEYEQYF
TRBD1	TRBJ2-7	NA	TRBV29-1	TGCAGCGTTGAAGTTTTGGGACAGGAAGTTTACGAGCAGTACTTC	CSVEVLGQEVYEQYF
NA	TRBJ1-3	NA	TRBV6-1	TGTGCCAGCAGTGAACTTCCCGGCGCAGGGGGAAACACCATATATTTT	CASSELPGAGGNTIYF
NA	TRBJ2-7	NA	TRBV14	TGTGCCAGCAGCCTCCTAGGCTCTATCCACGAGCAGTACTTC	CASSLLGSIHEQYF
TRBD2	TRBJ2-7	NA	TRBV5-4	TGTGCCAGCAGCCCAGGACTAGCGGGAGGGTACGAGCAGTACTTC	CASSPGLAGGYEQYF
NA	TRBJ2-5	NA	TRBV5-1	TGCGCCAGCAGCTTGACTGGACAGACCTATCAAGAGACCCAGTACTTC	CASSLTGQTYQETQYF
NA	TRBJ1-1	NA	TRBV6-4	TGTGCCAGCAGTGACTCGAGCAGGGGTACTGAAGCTTTCTTT	CASSDSSRGTEAFF
TRBD1	TRBJ2-7	NA	TRBV5-1	TGCGCCAGCAGCTTGTCATGGACAGGGGCGGGTGAGCAGTACTTC	CASSLSWTGAGEQYF
TRBD1	TRBJ2-7	NA	TRBV25-1	TGTGCCAGCAGTGTAACAGGGGGAACCTACGAGCAGTACTTC	CASSVTGGTYEQYF
NA	TRBJ1-1	NA	TRBV5-1	TGCGCCAGCAGCTTGAGAGGACAGAAAGCTTTCTTT	CASSLRGQKAFF
TRBD2	TRBJ2-3	NA	TRBV5-1	TGCGCCAGCAGCTCGGGACTAGCGGGAGGGTCTAGGGTCACAGATACGCAGTATTTT	CASSSGLAGGSRVTDTQYF
NA	TRBJ1-1	few	TRBV7-2	TGTGCCAGCAGCTTAGCGTCGGACAGAAACACTGAAGCTTTCTTT	CASSLASDRNTEAFF
NA	TRBJ2-7	NA	TRBV30	TGTGCCTGGAGGGGGGCTTTGCGGATTACCTACGAGCAGTACTTC	CAWRGALRITYEQYF
NA	TRBJ2-2	NA	TRBV6-1	TGTGCCAGCAGTGGCGGGACGAACACCGGGGAGCTGTTTTTT	CASSGGTNTGELFF
NA	TRBJ2-1	NA	TRBV7-9	TGTGCCAGCAGCGATAGGGGTAGTGAGCAGTTCTTC	CASSDRGSEQFF
TRBD1	TRBJ1-2	NA	TRBV18	TGTGCCAGCCAAAACCTGGACAGGGGCCATGGCTACACCTTC	CASQNLDRGHGYTF
TRBD2	TRBJ2-1	few	TRBV7-9	TGTGCCAGCAGCAATAGCGGGAGGGCCAATGAGCAGTTCTTC	CASSNSGRANEQFF
TRBD2	TRBJ2-5	few	TRBV5-1	TGCGCCAGCAGCTTGGGTCCTGCGGGAGGGCCCGAGACCCAGTACTTC	CASSLGPAGGPETQYF
NA	TRBJ1-2	NA	TRBV4-1	TGCGCCAGCAGCCAAGATTTGGTCGGGCAGGGAAAAGGCTACACCTTC	CASSQDLVGQGKGYTF
TRBD2	TRBJ2-3	NA	TRBV9	TGTGCCAGCAGCGTGGCGGGCCTAGCGGGACGAGATACGCAGTATTTT	CASSVAGLAGRDTQYF
NA	TRBJ1-5	NA	TRBV7-9	TGTGCCAGCAGCGTAGGGACAATCAATCAGCCCCAGCATTTT	CASSVGTINQPQHF
NA	TRBJ1-5	once	TRBV2	TGTGCCAGCAGTGGGGGTCAGGGTAACCAGCCCCAGCATTTT	CASSGGQGNQPQHF
TRBD1	TRBJ2-7	NA	TRBV7-2	TGTGCCAGCAGCGCCCGCTGGACAGGGGTCTTCTACGAGCAGTACTTC	CASSARWTGVFYEQYF
NA	TRBJ1-2	NA	TRBV23-1	TGCGCCAGCAACCCCCGGACACCTCCTGCGAACTATGGCTACACCTTC	CASNPRTPPANYGYTF
TRBD1	TRBJ2-7	few	TRBV6-4	TGTGCCAGCAGCCAAGGACAGGGTGCGCCCTACGAGCAGTACTTC	CASSQGQGAPYEQYF
NA	TRBJ2-7	NA	TRBV4-1	TGCGCCAGCAGCCAAATGACCGGGACAAACGCCTACGAGCAGTACTTC	CASSQMTGTNAYEQYF
NA	TRBJ2-3	NA	TRBV7-3	TGTGCCAGCAGCTCCTCAGGGACTAGCACAGATACGCAGTATTTT	CASSSSGTSTDTQYF
TRBD2	TRBJ2-2	NA	TRBV5-4	TGTGCCAGCAGCCCGGCGGGACTAGCGGGAGCCGGGGAGCTGTTTTTT	CASSPAGLAGAGELFF
TRBD2	TRBJ2-7	NA	TRBV27	TGTGCCAGCAGTATGGGACTAGCGGGGGGATACGAGCAGTACTTC	CASSMGLAGGYEQYF
NA	TRBJ2-7	NA	TRBV28	TGTGCCAGCACCGGTAGACAAACCTACGAGCAGTACTTC	CASTGRQTYEQYF
TRBD1	TRBJ2-1	few	TRBV27	TGTGCCAGCAGTCCTGGGACAGGGGGAATCAATGAGCAGTTCTTC	CASSPGTGGINEQFF
TRBD1	TRBJ2-7	NA	TRBV4-1	TGCGCCAGCAGCCAAGTGACAGGGGGGGCCTACGAGCAGTACTTC	CASSQVTGGAYEQYF
NA	TRBJ1-2	NA	TRBV6-1	TGTGCCAGCAGTGACCGAGGAGGGGTCGGCTACACCTTC	CASSDRGGVGYTF
TRBD1	TRBJ1-5	NA	TRBV5-1	TGCGCCAGCAGCTTGGCCCGGACAGGGCTGTATAGCAATCAGCCCCAGCATTTT	CASSLARTGLYSNQPQHF
NA	TRBJ2-1	NA	TRBV6-1	TGTGCCAGCAGTGAAGCTTACAGGGTCAATGAGCAGTTCTTC	CASSEAYRVNEQFF
TRBD1	TRBJ1-4	few	TRBV4-2	TGTGCCAGCAGCCAAGAGACAGGGGGCGGTAATGAAAAACTGTTTTTT	CASSQETGGGNEKLFF
NA	TRBJ2-7	NA	TRBV6-1	TGTGCCAGCAGTGAAGCAGCAGGGGACTACGAGCAGTACTTC	CASSEAAGDYEQYF
NA	TRBJ1-2	NA	TRBV28	TGTGCCAGCAGCCCTTCCAGGGATTGGGACTATGGCTACACCTTC	CASSPSRDWDYGYTF
TRBD2	TRBJ2-3	NA	TRBV7-9	TGTGCCAGCAGTTTAGTAGTGTCGGGACTAGCGGGAGTCGTAGATACGCAGTATTTT	CASSLVVSGLAGVVDTQYF
TRBD2	TRBJ2-1	NA	TRBV9	TGTGCCAGCAGCGTAGGAGGTAGGGGTAGCGGGAGGAGCTCCTACAATGAGCAGTTCTTC	CASSVGGRGSGRSSYNEQFF
NA	TRBJ2-7	NA	TRBV5-1	TGCGCCAGCAGCTTGGGTGGCTCCAGCTCCTACGAGCAGTACTTC	CASSLGGSSSYEQYF
NA	TRBJ1-4	few	TRBV18	TGTGCCAGCTCACCACTACGGGGAGCAACTAATGAAAAACTGTTTTTT	CASSPLRGATNEKLFF
TRBD2	TRBJ2-1	NA	TRBV6-1	TGTGCCAGCAGTGGGACTAGCGGGATGGGTCGATGGAATGAGCAGTTCTTC	CASSGTSGMGRWNEQFF
NA	TRBJ2-4	NA	TRBV21-1	TGTGCCAGCAGCAAGGGAAGGACAGGATTAGCCAAAAACATTCAGTACTTC	CASSKGRTGLAKNIQYF
NA	TRBJ1-1	NA	TRBV27	TGTGCCAGCAGTTTTAGGGACTTAACCCCGGGGACGAACACTGAAGCTTTCTTT	CASSFRDLTPGTNTEAFF
TRBD1	TRBJ1-3	few	TRBV5-1	TGCGCCAGCAGCTCGGGACAGGGGGCTGGAAACACCATATATTTT	CASSSGQGAGNTIYF
TRBD2	TRBJ2-2	NA	TRBV27	TGTGCCAGCACATTCCTAGCGGGAGCGGTCGGGGAGCTGTTTTTT	CASTFLAGAVGELFF
TRBD2	TRBJ2-7	NA	TRBV11-2	TGTGCCAGCAGCTCTAGCGGGAGGTACGAGCAGTACTTC	CASSSSGRYEQYF
NA	TRBJ1-6	NA	TRBV6-6	TGTGCCAGCAGGGTTCAGGATTCACCCCTCCACTTT	CASRVQDSPLHF